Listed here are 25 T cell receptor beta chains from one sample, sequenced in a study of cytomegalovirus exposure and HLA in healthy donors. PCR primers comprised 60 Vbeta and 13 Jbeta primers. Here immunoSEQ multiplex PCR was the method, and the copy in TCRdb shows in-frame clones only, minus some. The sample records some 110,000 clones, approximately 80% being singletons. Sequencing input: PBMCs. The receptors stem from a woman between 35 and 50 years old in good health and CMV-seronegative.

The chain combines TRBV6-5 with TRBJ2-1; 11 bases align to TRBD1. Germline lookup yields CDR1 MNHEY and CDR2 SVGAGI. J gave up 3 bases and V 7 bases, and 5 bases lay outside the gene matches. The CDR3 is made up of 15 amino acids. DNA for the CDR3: TGTGCCAGCACGGGGGGGACAGGGGGCTACAATGAGCAGTTCTTC. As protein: CASTGGTGGYNEQFF.

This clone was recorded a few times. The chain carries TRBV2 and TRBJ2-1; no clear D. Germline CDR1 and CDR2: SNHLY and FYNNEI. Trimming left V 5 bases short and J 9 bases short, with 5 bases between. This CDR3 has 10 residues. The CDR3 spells CASSWSEQFF. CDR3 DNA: TGTGCCAGCAGTTGGAGTGAGCAGTTCTTC.

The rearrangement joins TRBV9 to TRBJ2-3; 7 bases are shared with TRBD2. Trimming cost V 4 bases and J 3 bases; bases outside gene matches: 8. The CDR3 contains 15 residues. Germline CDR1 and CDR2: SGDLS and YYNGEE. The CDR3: CASSTQRGGTDTQYF. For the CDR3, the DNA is TGTGCCAGCAGCACCCAGCGGGGAGGGACAGATACGCAGTATTTT.

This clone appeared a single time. The chain's CDR3 is CASSLGQGKNTEAFF. CDR3 in DNA: TGTGCCAGCAGCTTAGGGCAGGGGAAGAACACTGAAGCTTTCTTT. The V gene is TRBV7-9, the J gene TRBJ1-1; perhaps TRBD1 as D (6 bases). CDR1 and CDR2 from the germline V gene are SEHNR and FQNEAQ (reference sequence). The ends were cut back, 1 base at V and 1 base at J, with 10 bases in the middle. The CDR3 has 15 residues.

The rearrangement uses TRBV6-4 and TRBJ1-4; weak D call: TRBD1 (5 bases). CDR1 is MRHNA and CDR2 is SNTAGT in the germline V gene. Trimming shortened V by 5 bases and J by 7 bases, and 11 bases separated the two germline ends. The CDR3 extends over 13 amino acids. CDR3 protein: CASSPGLGEKLFF. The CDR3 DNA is TGTGCCAGCAGTCCAGGGTTGGGTGAAAAACTGTTTTTT.

In DNA, the CDR3 is TGTGCCAGCAGCTCGGCTAGCGGGAGGGGGCCAGATACGCAGTATTTT. Amino acid sequence: CASSSASGRGPDTQYF. The chain uses TRBV7-3 and TRBJ2-3, with 12 positions matching TRBD2. The junction had 6 bases not matched to a gene; V was cut back by 4 bases and J by 4 bases. CDR1 is SGHTA, CDR2 FQGTGA, per germline. This CDR3 is built from 16 residues.

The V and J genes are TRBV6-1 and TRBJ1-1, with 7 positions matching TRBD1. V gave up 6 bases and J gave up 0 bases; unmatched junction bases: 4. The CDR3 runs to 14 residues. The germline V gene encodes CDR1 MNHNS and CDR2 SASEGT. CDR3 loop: CASRRQGMNTEAFF. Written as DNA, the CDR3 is TGTGCCAGCAGGCGACAGGGCATGAACACTGAAGCTTTCTTT.

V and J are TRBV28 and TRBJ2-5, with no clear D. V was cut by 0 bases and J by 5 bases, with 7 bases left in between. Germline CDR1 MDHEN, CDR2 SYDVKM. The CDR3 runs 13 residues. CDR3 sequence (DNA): TGTGCCAGCAGTTTATGGCCGCAGGAGACCCAGTACTTC. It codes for CASSLWPQETQYF.

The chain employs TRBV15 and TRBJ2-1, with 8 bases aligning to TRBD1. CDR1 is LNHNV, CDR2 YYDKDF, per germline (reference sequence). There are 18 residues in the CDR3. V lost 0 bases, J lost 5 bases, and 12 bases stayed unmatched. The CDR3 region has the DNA TGTGCCACCAGCAGAGATCACACGGCAGGGGGCGCCCACAATGAGCAGTTCTTC. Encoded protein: CATSRDHTAGGAHNEQFF.

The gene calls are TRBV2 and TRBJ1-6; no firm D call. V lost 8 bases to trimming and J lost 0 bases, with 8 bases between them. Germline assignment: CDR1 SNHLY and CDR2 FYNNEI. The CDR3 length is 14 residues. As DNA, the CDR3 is TGTGCCAGCGGAGGAGGCTCCTATAATTCACCCCTCCACTTT. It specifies CASGGGSYNSPLHF.

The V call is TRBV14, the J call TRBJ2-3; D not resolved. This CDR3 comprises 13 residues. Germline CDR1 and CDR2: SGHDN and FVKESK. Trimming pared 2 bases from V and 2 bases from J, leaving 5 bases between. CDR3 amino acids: CASSQHNTDTQYF. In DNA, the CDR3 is TGTGCCAGCAGCCAACACAACACAGATACGCAGTATTTT. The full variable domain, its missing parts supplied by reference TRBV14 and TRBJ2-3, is EAGVTQFPSHSVIEKGQTVTLRCDPISGHDNLYWYRRVMGKEIKFLLHFVKESKQDESGMPNNRFLAERTGGTYSTLKVQPAELEDSGVYFCASSQHNTDTQYFGPGTRLTVL.

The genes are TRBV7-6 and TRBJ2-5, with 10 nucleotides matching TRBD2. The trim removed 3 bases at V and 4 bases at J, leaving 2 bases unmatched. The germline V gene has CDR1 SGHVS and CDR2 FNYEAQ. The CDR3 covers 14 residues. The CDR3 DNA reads TGTGCCAGCAGCTTCAGACTAGCGGGAGAGACCCAGTACTTC. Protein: CASSFRLAGETQYF.

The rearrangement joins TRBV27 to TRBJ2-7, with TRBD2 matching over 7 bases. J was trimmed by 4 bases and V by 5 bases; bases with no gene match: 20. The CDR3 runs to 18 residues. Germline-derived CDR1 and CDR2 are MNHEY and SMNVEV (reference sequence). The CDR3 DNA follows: TGTGCCAGCAGTCCGGAAGGTGGACTAGGCCCTACATTGTACGAGCAGTACTTC. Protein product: CASSPEGGLGPTLYEQYF.

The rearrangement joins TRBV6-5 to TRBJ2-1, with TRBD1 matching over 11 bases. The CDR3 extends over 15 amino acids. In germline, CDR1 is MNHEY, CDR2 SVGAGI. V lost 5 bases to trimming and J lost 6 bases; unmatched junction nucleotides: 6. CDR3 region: CASSPGQGGGNEQFF. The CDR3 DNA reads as TGTGCCAGCAGTCCGGGACAGGGGGGGGGCAATGAGCAGTTCTTC.

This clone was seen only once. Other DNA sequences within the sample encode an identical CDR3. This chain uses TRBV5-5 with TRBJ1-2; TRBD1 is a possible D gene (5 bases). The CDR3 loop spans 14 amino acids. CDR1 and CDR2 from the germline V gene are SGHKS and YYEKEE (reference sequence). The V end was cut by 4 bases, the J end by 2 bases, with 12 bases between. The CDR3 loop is CASSLTKGNYGYTF. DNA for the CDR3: TGTGCCAGCAGCCTCACAAAGGGGAACTATGGCTACACCTTC. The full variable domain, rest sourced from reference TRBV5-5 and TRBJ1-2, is DAGVTQSPTHLIKTRGQQVTLRCSPISGHKSVSWYQQVLGQGPQFIFQYYEKEERGRGNFPDRFSARQFPNYSSELNVNALLLGDSALYLCASSLTKGNYGYTFGSGTRLTVV.

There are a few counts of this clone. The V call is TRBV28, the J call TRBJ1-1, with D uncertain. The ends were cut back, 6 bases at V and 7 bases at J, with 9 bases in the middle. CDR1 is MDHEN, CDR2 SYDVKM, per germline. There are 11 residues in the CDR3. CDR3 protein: CASRTVGEAFF. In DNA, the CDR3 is TGTGCCAGCAGGACTGTTGGTGAAGCTTTCTTT. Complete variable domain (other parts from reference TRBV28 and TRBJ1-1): DVKVTQSSRYLVKRTGEKVFLECVQDMDHENMFWYRQDPGLGLRLIYFSYDVKMKEKGDIPEGYSVSREKKERFSLILESASTNQTSMYLCASRTVGEAFFGQGTRLTVV.

In DNA, the CDR3 is TGTGCCAGCAGTCTTTTAGACAGCCTGAACACTGAAGCTTTCTTT. The encoded protein is CASSLLDSLNTEAFF. The chain carries TRBV28 and TRBJ1-1; the D gene is possibly TRBD1 (5 bases). The CDR3 runs 15 residues. V was trimmed by 5 bases and J by 0 bases, leaving 13 bases between them. Germline CDR1 and CDR2: MDHEN and SYDVKM.

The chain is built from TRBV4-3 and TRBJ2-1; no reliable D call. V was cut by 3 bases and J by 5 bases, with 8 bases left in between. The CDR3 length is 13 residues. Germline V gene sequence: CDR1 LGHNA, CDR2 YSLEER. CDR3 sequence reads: CASSQYSDNEQFF. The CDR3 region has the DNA TGCGCCAGCAGCCAGTATTCGGACAATGAGCAGTTCTTC.

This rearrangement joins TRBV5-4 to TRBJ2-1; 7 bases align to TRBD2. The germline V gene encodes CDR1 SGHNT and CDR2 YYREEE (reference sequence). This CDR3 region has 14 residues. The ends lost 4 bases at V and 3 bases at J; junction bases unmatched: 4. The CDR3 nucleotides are TGTGCCAGCAGCGTCCCGGGGGGCTACAATGAGCAGTTCTTC. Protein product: CASSVPGGYNEQFF. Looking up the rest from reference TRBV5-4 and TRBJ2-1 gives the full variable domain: ETGVTQSPTHLIKTRGQQVTLRCSSQSGHNTVSWYQQALGQGPQFIFQYYREEENGRGNFPPRFSGLQFPNYSSELNVNALELDDSALYLCASSVPGGYNEQFFGPGTRLTVL.

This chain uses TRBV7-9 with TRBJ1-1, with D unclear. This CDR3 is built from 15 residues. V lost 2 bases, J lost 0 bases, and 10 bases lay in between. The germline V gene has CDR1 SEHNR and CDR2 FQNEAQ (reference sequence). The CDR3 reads CASSLIAAMNTEAFF. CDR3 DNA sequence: TGTGCCAGCAGCTTAATCGCGGCCATGAACACTGAAGCTTTCTTT.

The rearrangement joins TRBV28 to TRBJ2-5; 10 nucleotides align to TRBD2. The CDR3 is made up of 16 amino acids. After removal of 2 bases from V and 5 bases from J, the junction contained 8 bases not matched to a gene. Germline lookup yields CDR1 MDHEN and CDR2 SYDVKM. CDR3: CASSLRLAGVDETQYF. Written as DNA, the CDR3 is TGTGCCAGCAGTTTAAGGCTAGCGGGAGTAGACGAGACCCAGTACTTC.

The CDR3 reads CASSPTGGSLEQYF. Written as DNA, the CDR3 is TGCGCCAGCAGCCCCACAGGGGGCTCTTTAGAGCAGTACTTC. The V gene is TRBV5-1, the J gene TRBJ2-7, with TRBD1 matching 9 bases. Trimming at V came to 4 bases and at J to 7 bases, leaving 9 bases not matched to a gene. The length of the CDR3 is 14 residues. In germline, CDR1 is SGHRS, CDR2 YFSETQ.

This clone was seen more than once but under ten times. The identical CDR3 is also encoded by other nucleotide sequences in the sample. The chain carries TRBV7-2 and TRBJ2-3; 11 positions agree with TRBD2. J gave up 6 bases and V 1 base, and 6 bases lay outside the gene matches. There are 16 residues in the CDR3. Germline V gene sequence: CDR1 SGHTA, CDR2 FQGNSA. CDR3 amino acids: CASSLGLAGGADTQYF. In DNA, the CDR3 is TGTGCCAGCAGCTTAGGGCTAGCGGGGGGCGCGGATACGCAGTATTTT.

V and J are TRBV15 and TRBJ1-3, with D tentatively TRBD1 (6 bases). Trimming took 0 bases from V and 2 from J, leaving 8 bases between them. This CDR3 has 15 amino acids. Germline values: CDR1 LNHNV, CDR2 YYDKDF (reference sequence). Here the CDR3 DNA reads TGTGCCACCAGCAGAGACAGGGGCCCTGGAAACACCATATATTTT. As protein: CATSRDRGPGNTIYF. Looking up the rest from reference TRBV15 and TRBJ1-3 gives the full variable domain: DAMVIQNPRYQVTQFGKPVTLSCSQTLNHNVMYWYQQKSSQAPKLLFHYYDKDFNNEADTPDNFQSRRPNTSFCFLDIRSPGLGDTAMYLCATSRDRGPGNTIYFGEGSWLTVV.

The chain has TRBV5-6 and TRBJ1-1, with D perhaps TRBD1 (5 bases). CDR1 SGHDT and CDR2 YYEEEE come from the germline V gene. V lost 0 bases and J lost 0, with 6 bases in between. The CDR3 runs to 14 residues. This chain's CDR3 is CASSLGQMNTEAFF. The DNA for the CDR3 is TGTGCCAGCAGCTTGGGACAGATGAACACTGAAGCTTTCTTT. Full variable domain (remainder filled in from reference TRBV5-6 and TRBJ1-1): DAGVTQSPTHLIKTRGQQVTLRCSPKSGHDTVSWYQQALGQGPQFIFQYYEEEERQRGNFPDRFSGHQFPNYSSELNVNALLLGDSALYLCASSLGQMNTEAFFGQGTRLTVV.